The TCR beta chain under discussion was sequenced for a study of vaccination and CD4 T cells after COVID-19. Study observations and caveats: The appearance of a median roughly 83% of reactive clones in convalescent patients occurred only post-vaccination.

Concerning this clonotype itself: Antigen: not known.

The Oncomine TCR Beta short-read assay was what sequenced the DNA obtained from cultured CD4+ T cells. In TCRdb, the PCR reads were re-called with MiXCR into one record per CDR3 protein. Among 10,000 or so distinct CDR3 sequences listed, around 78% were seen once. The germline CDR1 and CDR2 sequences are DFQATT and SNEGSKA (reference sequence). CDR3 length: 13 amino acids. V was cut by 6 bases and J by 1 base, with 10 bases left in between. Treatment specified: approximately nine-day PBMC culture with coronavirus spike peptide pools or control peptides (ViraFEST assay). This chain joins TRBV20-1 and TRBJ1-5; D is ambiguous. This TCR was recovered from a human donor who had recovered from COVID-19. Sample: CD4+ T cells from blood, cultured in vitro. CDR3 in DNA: TGCAGTGCCCGATGGACCAGCAATCAGCCCCAGCATTTT. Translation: CSARWTSNQPQHF.